The 18 T cell receptor beta chains below all came from one sample that was sequenced in a study of early T cells in non-severe SARS-CoV-2 infection (dated by TCRdb to the early 2020s). Receptor amplification or capture employed 5' RACE. These reads were obtained on a NextSeq 500. TCRdb's own reprocessing of the public reads used fastp at Q25 and MiXCR and kept productive beta chains. Rows with a matching CDR3 protein are joined into one entry that keeps the most common DNA and genes. Counted in this sample were about 56,000 distinct CDR3 sequences; roughly a tenth of them appeared once. Approximately 6.5% of the sample goes to the ten largest clones. Sequencing input: whole blood. The receptor source for this set is an adult who was a healthcare worker with PCR-confirmed SARS-CoV-2 infection or an uninfected control (not recorded which).

A word on this clonotype: The germline gene is not matched at one end of the junction; a read error may be the cause. The genes are TRBV4-1 and TRBJ2-1, with 12 bases aligning to TRBD2. The CDR3 contains 16 residues. Germline CDR1 MGHRA, CDR2 YSYEKL. Here the CDR3 DNA reads TGCACCAGCAGCCGCCGACTAGCGGGAGATTACAATGAGCAGTTCTTC. It codes for CTSSRRLAGDYNEQFF.

This clonotype has ten or more counts. This chain links TRBV2 with TRBJ1-1, with D maybe TRBD1 (6 bases). CDR3 length equals 14 residues. CDR1 SNHLY and CDR2 FYNNEI come from the germline V gene. Trimming pared 6 bases from V and 0 bases from J, leaving 11 bases between. As DNA, the CDR3 is TGTGCCAGCAGGAGGACAGCATTGAACACTGAAGCTTTCTTT. As protein: CASRRTALNTEAFF.

This clonotype was seen repeatedly, ten times or more. The chain is built from TRBV7-3 and TRBJ2-1; TRBD2 might be the D (6 bases). In germline, CDR1 is SGHTA, CDR2 FQGTGA. V was clipped by 5 bases and J by 7 bases, with 15 bases between them. CDR3 length equals 14 residues. As DNA, the CDR3 is TGTGCCAGCAGCCCGGTAGCGGCACCGAATGAGCAGTTCTTC. This encodes CASSPVAAPNEQFF.

The table lists this clonotype with many counts. The rearrangement joins TRBV10-3 to TRBJ2-3; 7 bases map to TRBD2. The J segment lost 2 bases and the V segment lost 5 bases, leaving 7 bases of the junction unmatched. Germline V gives CDR1 ENHRY, CDR2 SYGVKD. The CDR3 is made up of 15 amino acids. The CDR3 loop reads CAISRRAGTTDTQYF. CDR3 coding DNA: TGTGCCATCAGTAGGAGAGCGGGGACCACAGATACGCAGTATTTT.

This clonotype was recorded many times. The CDR3 DNA follows: TGTGCCAGCAGCTTGGTAGCGGGATCCTACGAGCAGTACTTC. This encodes CASSLVAGSYEQYF. The gene calls are TRBV7-2 and TRBJ2-7; 8 nucleotides match TRBD2. The CDR3 has 14 residues. Germline V CDR1 and CDR2: SGHTA, FQGNSA. The J segment lost 1 base and the V segment lost 3 bases, leaving 2 bases of the junction unmatched.

This clonotype was seen a handful of times. The chain employs TRBV9 and TRBJ2-7; 12 bases agree with TRBD2. Germline CDR1 reads SGDLS; CDR2 reads YYNGEE. The trim removed 0 bases at V and 4 bases at J, leaving 2 bases unmatched. This CDR3 spans 15 amino acids. The CDR3: CASSVGLAGGYEQYF. CDR3 DNA: TGTGCCAGCAGCGTAGGGCTAGCGGGAGGGTACGAGCAGTACTTC.

J is TRBJ2-7 and V is TRBV20-1; 11 bases align to TRBD2. The CDR3 consists of 15 residues. From germline, CDR1 is DFQATT and CDR2 SNEGSKA (reference sequence). The trim removed 6 bases at V and 9 bases at J, leaving 16 bases unmatched. CDR3 bases: TGCAGTGCCACCCCTATAGCGGGAGGGCCTTCTGGGCAGTACTTC. Translation gives CSATPIAGGPSGQYF.

This clonotype showed up many times. The V gene is TRBV20-1, the J gene TRBJ2-1, with D perhaps matching TRBD2 (5 bases). Trimming left V 3 bases short and J 0 bases short, with 15 bases between. CDR3 length: 16 amino acids. Per the germline V gene, CDR1 is DFQATT and CDR2 is SNEGSKA (reference sequence). CDR3 in amino acids: CSASPRAVLSYNEQFF. Written as DNA, the CDR3 is TGCAGTGCTAGTCCGAGAGCGGTCCTCTCCTACAATGAGCAGTTCTTC.

The V call is TRBV2, the J call TRBJ2-1; 11 nucleotides line up with TRBD2. The V segment lost 6 bases and the J segment 4 bases; nucleotides outside the gene matches: 8. CDR1 and CDR2 (germline): SNHLY, FYNNEI. This CDR3 has 16 residues. The CDR3 sequence: CASRLLAGGQYNEQFF. The CDR3 DNA follows: TGTGCCAGCAGACTCCTAGCGGGAGGACAATACAATGAGCAGTTCTTC.

This clonotype was found many times. The chain has TRBV18 and TRBJ2-1; TRBD2 matches 9 bases. J gave up 7 bases and V 7 bases, and 8 bases lay outside the gene matches. This CDR3 comprises 14 residues. CDR1 is KGHSH, CDR2 LQKENI, per germline. This CDR3 reads CASLTTSGPNEQFF. In DNA form, the CDR3 reads TGTGCCAGCTTGACGACTAGCGGCCCTAATGAGCAGTTCTTC.

The chain combines TRBV15 with TRBJ2-1; TRBD2 matches 14 bases. Trimming cost V 6 bases and J 0 bases; bases outside gene matches: 16. The CDR3 sequence is 21 residues long. Germline V gives CDR1 LNHNV, CDR2 YYDKDF (reference sequence). CDR3 sequence reads: CATRKGLAGGTNQSSYNEQFF. The CDR3 coding sequence is TGTGCCACCAGAAAAGGACTAGCGGGAGGAACAAATCAGAGCTCCTACAATGAGCAGTTCTTC.

The chain joins TRBV4-2 to TRBJ1-2; TRBD1 agrees at 7 bases. CDR1 and CDR2 (germline): LGHNA, YNFKEQ. CDR3 length equals 16 residues. The ends lost 2 bases at V and 5 bases at J; junction bases unmatched: 11. CDR3 in amino acids: CASSQSKDRWGYGYTF. The CDR3 DNA reads as TGTGCCAGCAGCCAATCTAAGGACAGGTGGGGGTATGGCTACACCTTC.

This clonotype was seen more than once but under ten times. This CDR3 reads CASSSGLAEDTQYF. CDR3 sequence (DNA): TGTGCCAGCAGCTCCGGACTAGCGGAAGATACGCAGTATTTT. The chain recombines TRBV7-9 with TRBJ2-3; 10 bases are a match to TRBD2. V gave up 4 bases and J gave up 5 bases; unmatched junction bases: 3. The CDR3 is made up of 14 amino acids. Germline loops: CDR1 SEHNR, CDR2 FQNEAQ (reference sequence).

This clonotype was recorded many times. The chain employs TRBV5-1 and TRBJ2-1; 7 bases line up with TRBD2. The CDR3 totals 14 residues. Germline V lookup: CDR1 SGHRS, CDR2 YFSETQ. Losses at the gene ends were 2 bases for V and 4 bases for J; bases not matched to a gene: 3. CDR3 loop: CASSFGLGYNEQFF. The CDR3 DNA follows: TGCGCCAGCAGCTTCGGACTAGGTTACAATGAGCAGTTCTTC.

This clonotype occurred many times. This chain connects TRBV27 to TRBJ2-2, with 7 bases that match TRBD1. CDR1 and CDR2 from the germline V gene are MNHEY and SMNVEV (reference sequence). The CDR3 consists of 14 residues. The J segment lost 3 bases and the V segment lost 6 bases, leaving 4 bases of the junction unmatched. CDR3 coding DNA: TGTGCCAGCAGGAGGGGGCAGGACACCGGGGAGCTGTTTTTT. Protein sequence: CASRRGQDTGELFF.

This clonotype was seen a few times. The chain joins TRBV4-3 to TRBJ2-7; 7 positions agree with TRBD2. Germline V CDR1 and CDR2: LGHNA, YSLEER. J gave up 3 bases and V 0 bases, and 14 bases lay outside the gene matches. CDR3 size: 18 residues. DNA of the CDR3: TGCGCCAGCAGCCAAGATTGCACCGGGACTATTCGGGGCTACGAGCAGTACTTC. Translated: CASSQDCTGTIRGYEQYF.

This clonotype is medium-sized by share. This chain connects TRBV28 to TRBJ1-1; TRBD1 is a possible D gene (5 bases). Germline loops: CDR1 MDHEN, CDR2 SYDVKM. The length of the CDR3 is 19 residues. Trimming took 5 bases from V and 0 from J, leaving 25 bases between them. CDR3 amino acids: CASSPPNLTDGKMNTEAFF. CDR3 sequence (DNA): TGTGCCAGCAGTCCCCCCAATTTGACAGATGGGAAGATGAACACTGAAGCTTTCTTT. Full variable domain (remainder filled in from reference TRBV28 and TRBJ1-1): DVKVTQSSRYLVKRTGEKVFLECVQDMDHENMFWYRQDPGLGLRLIYFSYDVKMKEKGDIPEGYSVSREKKERFSLILESASTNQTSMYLCASSPPNLTDGKMNTEAFFGQGTRLTVV.

The chain combines TRBV7-6 with TRBJ2-7; 9 bases line up with TRBD2. Looked up from germline, CDR1 is SGHVS and CDR2 is FNYEAQ. The CDR3 is 15 amino acids. Losses at the gene ends were 1 base for V and 4 bases for J; bases not matched to a gene: 5. CDR3 bases: TGTGCCAGCAGCTTAGTCGCGGGAGGGCCGTACGAGCAGTACTTC. Protein product: CASSLVAGGPYEQYF.